The 9 T cell receptor beta chains in this list originate from one sample, sequenced in a study of tumor and adjacent non-tumor tissue in lung cancer. A modified ARM-PCR protocol with three rounds of nested PCR amplified TCRbeta. TCRdb redid the calling of the multiplex PCR reads with MiXCR, one entry per CDR3 protein. This table holds more than 85,000 distinct CDR3 sequences, about 64% found once. RNA was extracted from bulk tissue without any cell sorting. More than 3 cm separated this lung sample from the edge of the tumor. The specimen sequenced was distant non-tumor lung tissue. These receptors were collected from a man in his 60s with non-small cell lung cancer.

This clonotype was detected ten times or more. The chain has TRBV6-2 or TRBV6-3 and TRBJ2-4; the match to TRBD2 covers 7 bases. Germline CDR1 and CDR2: MNHEY and SVGEGT. The CDR3 has 15 residues. Trimming cost V 2 bases and J 2 bases; bases outside gene matches: 3. This CDR3 is CASSYEGGPKNIQYF. CDR3 sequence (DNA): TGTGCCAGCAGTTACGAGGGAGGGCCCAAAAACATTCAGTACTTC.

About this clonotype itself: Germline is not matched at one junction end, which may reflect a read error. The rearrangement links TRBV11-2 to TRBJ2-5; no reliable D call. Germline V gene lookup returns CDR1 SGHAT and CDR2 FQNNGV. The CDR3 is 14 residues long. CDR3 in DNA: TGCGCCAGCAGCTTCGACGGAGTTTGGGAGACCCAGTACTTC. Amino acid sequence: CASSFDGVWETQYF.

A note on this clonotype: Without the conserved terminal phenylalanine or tryptophan, this CDR3 likely stems from a read error. The chain is built from TRBV12-3 or TRBV12-4 and TRBJ2-1; no firm D call. V was shortened by 1 base and J by 0 bases, with 7 bases between the two germline ends. The CDR3 has 15 residues. CDR3 region: CASSLGQDSYNEQFL. CDR3 sequence (DNA): TGTGCCAGCAGTTTAGGGCAGGACTCCTACAATGAGCAGTTCTTA.

About this clonotype itself: Since the CDR3 does not end with the conserved phenylalanine or tryptophan, this likely comes from a read error. CDR3 loop: CASSPTGGNQPQHL. The CDR3 region has the DNA TGTGCCAGTAGCCCGACAGGGGGCAATCAGCCCCAGCATCTT. The chain joins TRBV11-2 to TRBJ1-5; 8 nucleotides match TRBD1. CDR1 SGHAT and CDR2 FQNNGV come from the germline V gene. V lost 9 bases, J lost 2 bases, and 6 bases stayed unmatched. The CDR3 is 14 residues long.

This chain uses TRBV20-1 with TRBJ2-3; 7 nucleotides align to TRBD2. The length of the CDR3 is 16 residues. Germline loops: CDR1 DFQATT, CDR2 SNEGSKA (reference sequence). Trimming removed 8 bases from V and 4 bases from J; junction bases left unmatched: 18. CDR3 DNA sequence: TGCAGTACGCCCGAGATGGGCGGTGGGGGGGCAGATACGCAGTATTTT. It yields the protein CSTPEMGGGGADTQYF.

In regard to this clonotype: The conserved phenylalanine or tryptophan is not found at the CDR3 terminus, so this likely reflects a read error. This sequence joins TRBV11-2 and TRBJ2-1; 9 nucleotides agree with TRBD2. The CDR3 is made up of 15 amino acids. Germline V lookup: CDR1 SGHAT, CDR2 FQNNGV. Trimming removed 3 bases from V and 4 bases from J; junction bases left unmatched: 4. The CDR3 spells CASSFGTSRYNEQFL. CDR3 nucleotides: TGTGCCAGCAGCTTCGGGACTAGCAGATACAATGAGCAGTTCCTC.

V gene TRBV18 combines with J gene TRBJ2-1; tentatively, D is TRBD1 (5 bases). The CDR3 runs to 13 residues. Between the trimmed V and J ends, which lost 4 bases and 2 bases, there was a span of 6 bases. CDR1 and CDR2 (germline): KGHSH, LQKENI. The CDR3 nucleotides read TGTGCCAGCTCACAGGGGACCTACAATGAGCAGTTCTTC. Its protein is CASSQGTYNEQFF.

This chain connects TRBV12-3 or TRBV12-4 to TRBJ2-7, with D possibly being TRBD2 (6 bases). V was pared by 6 bases and J by 3 bases, with 18 bases between. This CDR3 region has 15 residues. The CDR3 nucleotides read TGTGCCAGCAGATTCAGGCTAGCGAGAGACTACGAGCAGTACTTC. Protein sequence: CASRFRLARDYEQYF.

A remark on this clonotype: Just one base apart from a much larger clone, this may be a read error. This chain links TRBV20-1 with TRBJ2-3; a possible D gene is TRBD1 (7 bases). Per the germline V gene, CDR1 is DFQATT and CDR2 is SNEGSKA (reference sequence). CDR3 length: 14 amino acids. V was shortened by 5 bases and J by 6 bases, with 18 bases between the two germline ends. DNA for the CDR3: TGCAGTGCTCCCCATAGCAGGGGGGTTGATACGCAGTATTTT. This codes for CSAPHSRGVDTQYF.